The 7 T cell receptor beta chains below all came from one sample that was sequenced in a study of T-cell memory formation after mild COVID-19. Via MiXCR, TCRdb re-called the 5' RACE reads, giving one row per CDR3 protein. The table includes some 40,000 distinct CDR3 sequences, roughly 7.2% detected once. The specimen sequenced was PBMCs or a T cell subset sorted from them (not recorded which). The receptors derive from a man aged 18 to 30 who had mild COVID-19 (a few samples of this study predate the infection). Cell type and time point are not known.

This clonotype was recorded many times. The chain joins TRBV12-3 or TRBV12-4 to TRBJ2-5, with 14 nucleotides matching TRBD2. The V gene end was trimmed by 6 bases and the J gene end by 4 bases; junction bases not matched to a gene: 7. The CDR3 totals 16 residues. DNA for the CDR3: TGTGCCAGCAGCAACCCCGGACTAGCGGGGGGAGAGACCCAGTACTTC. Its translation: CASSNPGLAGGETQYF.

This clonotype has a count of ten or more. J is TRBJ1-2 and V is TRBV7-2; D not resolved. Germline V gene lookup returns CDR1 SGHTA and CDR2 FQGNSA. This CDR3 region has 15 residues. V lost 0 bases and J 2 bases, leaving 10 bases between the germline ends. CDR3 bases: TGTGCCAGCAGCTTAGCGTCGGTAGGGAACTATGGCTACACCTTC. This codes for CASSLASVGNYGYTF.

This clonotype was counted at least ten times. This chain connects TRBV18 to TRBJ2-5, with D unresolved. Germline V lookup: CDR1 KGHSH, CDR2 LQKENI. CDR3 length: 12 residues. The V gene lost 6 bases and the J gene lost 3 bases, with 8 bases spanning the gap. The CDR3 sequence is CASSPGEETQYF. CDR3 nucleotide sequence: TGTGCCAGCTCTCCCGGTGAAGAGACCCAGTACTTC.

The J gene is TRBJ2-1, the V gene TRBV27, with a weak D call TRBD1 (7 bases). The CDR3 extends over 13 amino acids. V was clipped by 7 bases and J by 4 bases, with 11 bases between them. CDR1 and CDR2 from the germline V gene are MNHEY and SMNVEV (reference sequence). The CDR3 loop is CASKEGQYNEQFF. The CDR3 coding sequence is TGTGCCAGCAAGGAGGGACAGTACAATGAGCAGTTCTTC.

This clonotype has at least ten counts. The chain links TRBV18 to TRBJ2-7; D is uncertain. CDR1 is KGHSH, CDR2 LQKENI, per germline. The CDR3 length is 12 residues. Trimming left V 5 bases short and J 3 bases short, with 8 bases between. This CDR3 is CASSAGIYEQYV. CDR3 nucleotide sequence: TGTGCCAGCTCAGCAGGAATCTACGAGCAGTACGTC.

The chain carries TRBV7-2 and TRBJ2-7, with TRBD2 identical over 13 bases. V was pared by 5 bases and J by 2 bases, with 6 bases of the junction left unmatched. This CDR3 contains 16 residues. Germline assignment: CDR1 SGHTA and CDR2 FQGNSA. The CDR3 reads CASSQRGLAGAYEQYF. Written as DNA, the CDR3 is TGTGCCAGCAGCCAACGTGGACTAGCGGGGGCCTACGAGCAGTACTTC.

The chain recombines TRBV7-8 with TRBJ2-5; 13 bases align to TRBD2. The V gene end was trimmed by 3 bases and the J gene end by 7 bases; junction bases not matched to a gene: 8. Germline V gene lookup returns CDR1 SGHVS and CDR2 FQNEAQ. This CDR3 is built from 16 residues. This chain's CDR3 is CASSFTGTSGAPTQYF. CDR3 bases: TGTGCCAGCAGCTTTACCGGGACTAGCGGGGCTCCGACCCAGTACTTC.